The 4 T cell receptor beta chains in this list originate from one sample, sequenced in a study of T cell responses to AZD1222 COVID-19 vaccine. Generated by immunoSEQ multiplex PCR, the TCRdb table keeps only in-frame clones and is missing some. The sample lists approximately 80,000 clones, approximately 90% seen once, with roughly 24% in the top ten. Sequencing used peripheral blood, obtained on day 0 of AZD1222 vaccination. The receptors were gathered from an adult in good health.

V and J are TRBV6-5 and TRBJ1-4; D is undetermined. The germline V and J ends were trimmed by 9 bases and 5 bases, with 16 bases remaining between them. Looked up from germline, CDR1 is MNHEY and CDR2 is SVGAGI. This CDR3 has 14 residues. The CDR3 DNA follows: TGTGCCAGTCAGACCGAGACGGGCAATGAAAAACTGTTTTTT. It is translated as CASQTETGNEKLFF.

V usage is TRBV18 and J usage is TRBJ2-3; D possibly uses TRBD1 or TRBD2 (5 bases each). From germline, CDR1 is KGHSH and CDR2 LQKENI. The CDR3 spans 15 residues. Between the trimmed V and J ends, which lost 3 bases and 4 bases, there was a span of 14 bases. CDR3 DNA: TGTGCCAGCTCACCCTCGAGGGGAAGCCCAGATACGCAGTATTTT. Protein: CASSPSRGSPDTQYF.

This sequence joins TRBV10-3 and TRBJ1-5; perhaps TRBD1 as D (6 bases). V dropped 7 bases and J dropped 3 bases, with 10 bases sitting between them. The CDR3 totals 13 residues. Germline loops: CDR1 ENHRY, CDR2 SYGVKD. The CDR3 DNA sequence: TGTGCCATCATGGGGGGCGACAATCAGCCCCAGCATTTT. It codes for CAIMGGDNQPQHF.

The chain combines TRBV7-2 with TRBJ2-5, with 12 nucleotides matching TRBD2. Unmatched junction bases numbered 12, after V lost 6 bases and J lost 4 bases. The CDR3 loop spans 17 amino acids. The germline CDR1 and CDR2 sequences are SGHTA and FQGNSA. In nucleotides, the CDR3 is TGTGCCAGCAGTTCCGGACTAGCGGGAATTTGGGGAGAGACCCAGTACTTC. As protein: CASSSGLAGIWGETQYF.